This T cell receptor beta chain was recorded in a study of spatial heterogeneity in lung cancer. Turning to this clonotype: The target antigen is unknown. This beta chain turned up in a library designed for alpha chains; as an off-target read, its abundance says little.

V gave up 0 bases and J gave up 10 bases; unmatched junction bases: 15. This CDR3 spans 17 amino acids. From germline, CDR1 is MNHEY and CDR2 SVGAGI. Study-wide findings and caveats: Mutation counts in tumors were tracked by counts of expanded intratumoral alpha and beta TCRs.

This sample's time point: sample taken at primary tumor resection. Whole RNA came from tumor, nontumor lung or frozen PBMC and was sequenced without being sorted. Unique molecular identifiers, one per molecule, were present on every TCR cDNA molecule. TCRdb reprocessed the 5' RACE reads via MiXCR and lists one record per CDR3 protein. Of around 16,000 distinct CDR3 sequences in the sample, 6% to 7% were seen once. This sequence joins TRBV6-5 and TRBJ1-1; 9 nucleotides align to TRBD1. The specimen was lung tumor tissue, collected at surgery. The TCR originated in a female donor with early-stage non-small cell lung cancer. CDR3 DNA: TGTGCCAGCAGTTACTCCGTGGGGACAGGGCTACCAGGTGGAGCTTTCTTT. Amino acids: CASSYSVGTGLPGGAFF.